This TCR beta chain is drawn from a study of T cells in Graves' hyperthyroidism and ophthalmopathy. Per the germline V gene, CDR1 is SNHLY and CDR2 is FYNNEI. J was trimmed by 5 bases and V by 6 bases; bases with no gene match: 12. The CDR3 is 15 residues long. Patients aged 18 to 65 had newly diagnosed hyperthyroidism of under 2 months' duration. Clinical symptoms, serum thyroxine, TRAb, thyroid ultrasound and orbital computed tomography informed diagnoses. TCR beta CDR3 region amplification was performed from RNA transcripts. The HTBI primer set drove a first-round RT-PCR of the TCR CDR3. TCRdb redid the calling of the multiplex PCR reads with MiXCR, one entry per CDR3 protein. The sample lists around 760,000 distinct CDR3 sequences; about a third were seen once.

The receptor was isolated from a woman aged 40 to 50 with Graves' hyperthyroidism. Input material: blood. J is TRBJ2-7 and V is TRBV2; the match to TRBD1 covers 8 bases. This chain's CDR3 is CASRTTGAVGNEQYF. CDR3 bases: TGTGCCAGCAGGACGACAGGGGCGGTGGGCAACGAGCAGTACTTC. The variable domain in full, completed from reference TRBV2 and TRBJ2-7, reads EPEVTQTPSHQVTQMGQEVILRCVPISNHLYFYWYRQILGQKVEFLVSFYNNEISEKSEIFDDQFSVERPDGSNFTLKIRSTKLEDSAMYFCASRTTGAVGNEQYFGPGTRLTVT.